The sequence of this TCR beta chain was determined in a study of CD8+ T cells in alopecia areata. On the study more broadly: Among treated patients, oral tofacitinib was administered at 5 to 10 mg twice daily. Tofacitinib therapy took 6 to 18 months; 6 months off drug came after. Study-level results: Greater clonality was observed in lesional scalp samples, especially alopecia totalis/universalis, versus normal scalp.

cDNA prepared by RNA extraction and subsequent reverse transcription served as the template for sequencing. The repertoire was sequenced with immunoSEQ multiplex PCR; TCRdb's copy has only in-frame clones and lacks some. This table has a few hundred thousand clones, 60% appearing once. In the case of this clone: Its specificity is not known.

Germline V gene sequence: CDR1 MNHEY, CDR2 SVGAGI. The CDR3 length is 15 residues. Trimming left V 0 bases short and J 5 bases short, with 13 bases between. As to treatment: oral pan-JAK inhibitor, 5-10 mg twice daily. Both CD4+ and CD8+ T cells were separated by sorting PBMCs. This specimen was CD4+ T cells sorted from blood, taken around week 54, from a patient treated with tofacitinib. This chain uses TRBV6-5 with TRBJ1-2; D remains unclear. This receptor was identified in a human donor with alopecia areata. The CDR3 is CASSYSTTGWYGYTF. Here the CDR3 DNA reads TGTGCCAGCAGTTACTCAACGACTGGGTGGTATGGCTACACCTTC.